What follows describes a single TCR beta chain. The antigen remains undetermined. Terminally differentiated effector memory CD45RA+ cells were excluded from the naive CD8 cells, which were CD45RO-negative and positively selected for CCR7. Donors comprised only Caucasian adults living in Nashville, Tennessee. The CDR3 loop spans 9 amino acids. Germline V CDR1 and CDR2: SNHLY, FYNNEI. Deep level was the assay's run setting. Clones were sequenced by immunoSEQ multiplex PCR, and TCRdb holds only the in-frame ones, with some missing. The sample shows hundreds of thousands of clones, approximately 96% of them seen only once. This entry belongs to a study of shared clonotypes between healthy human individuals. Study results and caveats: The represented genetic and exposure-history diversity was limited by the small number of donors.

J is TRBJ2-7 and V is TRBV2, with D possibly being TRBD2 (6 bases). Source material: naive CD8+ T cells sorted from blood. This sequence originates from a woman aged 30 to 39 in good health. CDR3 region: CASGGQQYF. CDR3 in DNA: TGTGCGAGCGGAGGGCAGCAGTACTTC.